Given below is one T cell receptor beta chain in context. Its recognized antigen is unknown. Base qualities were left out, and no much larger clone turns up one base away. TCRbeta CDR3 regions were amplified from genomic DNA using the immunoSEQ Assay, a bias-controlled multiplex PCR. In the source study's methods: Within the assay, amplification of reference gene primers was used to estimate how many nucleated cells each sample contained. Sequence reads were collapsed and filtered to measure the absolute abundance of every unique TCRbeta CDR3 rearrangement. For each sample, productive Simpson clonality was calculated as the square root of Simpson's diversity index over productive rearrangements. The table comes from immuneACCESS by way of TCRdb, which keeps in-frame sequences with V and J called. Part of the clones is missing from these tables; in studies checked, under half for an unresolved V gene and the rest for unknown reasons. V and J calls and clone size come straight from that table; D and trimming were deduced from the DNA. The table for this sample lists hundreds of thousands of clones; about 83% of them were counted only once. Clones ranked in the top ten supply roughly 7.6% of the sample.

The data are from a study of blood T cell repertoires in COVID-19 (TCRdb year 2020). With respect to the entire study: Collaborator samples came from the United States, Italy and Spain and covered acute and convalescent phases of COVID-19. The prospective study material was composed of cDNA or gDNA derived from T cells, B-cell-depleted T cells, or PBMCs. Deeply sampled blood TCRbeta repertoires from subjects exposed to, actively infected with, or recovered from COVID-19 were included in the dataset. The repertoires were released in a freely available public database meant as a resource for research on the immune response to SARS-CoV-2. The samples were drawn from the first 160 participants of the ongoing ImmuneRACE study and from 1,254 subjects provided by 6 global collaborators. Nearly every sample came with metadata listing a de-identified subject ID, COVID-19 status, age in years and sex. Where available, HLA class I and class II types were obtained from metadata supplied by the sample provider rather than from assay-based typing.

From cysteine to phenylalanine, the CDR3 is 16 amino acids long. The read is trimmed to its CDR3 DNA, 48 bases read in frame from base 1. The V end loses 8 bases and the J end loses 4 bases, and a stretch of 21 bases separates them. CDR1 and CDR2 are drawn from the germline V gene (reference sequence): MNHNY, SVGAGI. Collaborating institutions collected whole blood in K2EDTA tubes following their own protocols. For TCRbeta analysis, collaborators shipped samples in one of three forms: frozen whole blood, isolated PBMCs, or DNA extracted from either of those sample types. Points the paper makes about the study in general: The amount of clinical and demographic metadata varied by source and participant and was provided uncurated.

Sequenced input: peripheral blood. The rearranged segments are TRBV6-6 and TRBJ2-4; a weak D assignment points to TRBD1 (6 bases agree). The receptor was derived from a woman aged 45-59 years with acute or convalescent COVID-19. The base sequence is TGTGCCAGCGAAACTTGGGGCGTCCAGGGGAAAAACATTCAGTACTTC. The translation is CASETWGVQGKNIQYF.